A selection of T cell receptor beta chains follows, all from one sample in a study of CD4 T cells in relation to SARS-CoV-2 and coronaviruses. No antigen has been assigned to these receptors. Assay: immunoSEQ multiplex PCR; the TCRdb copy retains only in-frame clones and omits some. Of 20,000 or so clones in the sample, 78% were seen once. The material sequenced was CD4+ T cells from PBMCs, cultured in vitro. The receptors shown here come from a human donor in good health. Both conserved end residues are part of each CDR3. The order of the fields is J gene, D gene, V gene, clone size, CDR3 DNA, CDR3 protein. D genes are given only for firm matches. The size entry is marked missing in some rows and otherwise reads once, few, many or a size class.

J gene: TRBJ1-2; D gene: .; V gene: TRBV6-1; clone size: .; CDR3 DNA: TGTGCCAGCAGTGAACCCGGGACATTCTATGGCTACACCTTC; CDR3 protein: CASSEPGTFYGYTF
J gene: TRBJ1-4; D gene: .; V gene: TRBV3-1/TRBV3-2; clone size: .; CDR3 DNA: TGTGCCAGCAGCCCACGGTCGGTTGGGGATGAAAAACTGTTTTTT; CDR3 protein: CASSPRSVGDEKLFF
J gene: TRBJ2-1; D gene: .; V gene: TRBV12-3/TRBV12-4; clone size: .; CDR3 DNA: TGTGCCAGCAGTTTAACCACTACCGGTGAGCAGTTCTTC; CDR3 protein: CASSLTTTGEQFF
J gene: TRBJ2-7; D gene: .; V gene: TRBV6-4; clone size: .; CDR3 DNA: TGTGCCAGCAGTGTCCCCCTACAGGACCGCGCCTACGAGCAGTACTTC; CDR3 protein: CASSVPLQDRAYEQYF
J gene: TRBJ1-2; D gene: TRBD1; V gene: TRBV28; clone size: .; CDR3 DNA: TGTGCCAGCAGGCGAGGAGGGGGCATAGCTAACTATGGCTACACCTTC; CDR3 protein: CASRRGGGIANYGYTF
J gene: TRBJ1-1; D gene: TRBD1; V gene: TRBV9; clone size: few; CDR3 DNA: TGTGCCAGCAGTGATACTTCACAGGGGGCTGATGAAGCTTTCTTT; CDR3 protein: CASSDTSQGADEAFF
J gene: TRBJ2-7; D gene: .; V gene: TRBV6-5; clone size: few; CDR3 DNA: TGTGCCAGCAGTTACTCCGCCCTAACCTACGAGCAGTACTTC; CDR3 protein: CASSYSALTYEQYF
J gene: TRBJ1-5; D gene: .; V gene: TRBV7-9; clone size: .; CDR3 DNA: TGTGCCAGCAGCAACCTAACAGGGACTCAGCCCCAGCATTTT; CDR3 protein: CASSNLTGTQPQHF
J gene: TRBJ2-2; D gene: .; V gene: TRBV5-6; clone size: .; CDR3 DNA: TGTGCCAGCAGCTTGGCCGGGTCGGGATCTCCCGGGGAGCTGTTTTTT; CDR3 protein: CASSLAGSGSPGELFF
J gene: TRBJ2-7; D gene: TRBD1; V gene: TRBV13; clone size: .; CDR3 DNA: TGTGCCAGCAGCTTAGCACAGGGGGCAGAAGAGCAGTACTTC; CDR3 protein: CASSLAQGAEEQYF
J gene: TRBJ2-3; D gene: TRBD1; V gene: TRBV28; clone size: .; CDR3 DNA: TGTGCCAGCAACCCGGGACAGGGCCTTTCAGATACGCAGTATTTT; CDR3 protein: CASNPGQGLSDTQYF
J gene: TRBJ1-1; D gene: .; V gene: TRBV6-5; clone size: .; CDR3 DNA: TGTGCCAGCAGCATATTGGGGGAATCTGAAGCTTTCTTT; CDR3 protein: CASSILGESEAFF
J gene: TRBJ2-7; D gene: TRBD1; V gene: TRBV4-1; clone size: .; CDR3 DNA: TGCGCCAGCAGCCAACCTAACCCGGGACAGAGGTTCGAGCAGTACTTC; CDR3 protein: CASSQPNPGQRFEQYF
J gene: TRBJ1-1; D gene: TRBD1; V gene: TRBV2; clone size: once; CDR3 DNA: TGTGCCAGCAGTGTGGACAGGAACGAAGCTTTCTTT; CDR3 protein: CASSVDRNEAFF
J gene: TRBJ2-7; D gene: .; V gene: TRBV5-1; clone size: .; CDR3 DNA: TGCGCCAGCAGCTCCACCTACGAGCAGTACTTC; CDR3 protein: CASSSTYEQYF
J gene: TRBJ2-7; D gene: TRBD2; V gene: TRBV11-2; clone size: .; CDR3 DNA: TGTGCCAGCAGCCAACTTCTGGCGGGAGGTTCCTACGAGCAGTACTTC; CDR3 protein: CASSQLLAGGSYEQYF
J gene: TRBJ2-3; D gene: TRBD1; V gene: TRBV7-3; clone size: .; CDR3 DNA: TGTGCCAGCAGCATGACAGGGTCTGGCGCAGATACGCAGTATTTT; CDR3 protein: CASSMTGSGADTQYF
J gene: TRBJ1-2; D gene: TRBD1; V gene: TRBV27; clone size: .; CDR3 DNA: TGTGCCAGCAGTACGACAGGGGGCTTCAACTATGGCTACACCTTC; CDR3 protein: CASSTTGGFNYGYTF
J gene: TRBJ1-5; D gene: .; V gene: TRBV5-1; clone size: .; CDR3 DNA: TGCGCCAGCAGCTGGGGAAACAATCAGCCCCAGCATTTT; CDR3 protein: CASSWGNNQPQHF
J gene: TRBJ1-1; D gene: .; V gene: TRBV19; clone size: few; CDR3 DNA: TGTGCCAGTAGTATAAGCCTGAACACTGAAGCTTTCTTT; CDR3 protein: CASSISLNTEAFF
J gene: TRBJ2-3; D gene: .; V gene: TRBV9; clone size: .; CDR3 DNA: TGTGCCAGCAGCTTTCAGGGTTCAGATACGCAGTATTTT; CDR3 protein: CASSFQGSDTQYF
J gene: TRBJ2-7; D gene: .; V gene: TRBV6-1; clone size: .; CDR3 DNA: TGTGCCAGCAGTGAAACGGCTTCAGGGATCTACGAGCAGTACTTC; CDR3 protein: CASSETASGIYEQYF
J gene: TRBJ2-1; D gene: .; V gene: TRBV27; clone size: few; CDR3 DNA: TGTGCCAGCAGTTTATCCTTTGGGGGAACGGAGCAGTTCTTC; CDR3 protein: CASSLSFGGTEQFF
J gene: TRBJ1-1; D gene: .; V gene: TRBV10-3; clone size: .; CDR3 DNA: TGTGCCATCAGTGGACAGGCAATGTCCACTGAAGCTTTCTTT; CDR3 protein: CAISGQAMSTEAFF
J gene: TRBJ2-3; D gene: .; V gene: TRBV6-5; clone size: .; CDR3 DNA: TGTGCCAGCAGTCCAAGGAGGGGCACAGATACGCAGTATTTT; CDR3 protein: CASSPRRGTDTQYF
J gene: TRBJ2-7; D gene: .; V gene: TRBV11-3; clone size: .; CDR3 DNA: TGTGCCAGCAGCTTAGAAAACTACGAGCAGTACTTC; CDR3 protein: CASSLENYEQYF
J gene: TRBJ1-1; D gene: .; V gene: TRBV18; clone size: .; CDR3 DNA: TGTGCCAGCTCACCACTCTCTGGGGAGGGGACTGAAGCTTTCTTT; CDR3 protein: CASSPLSGEGTEAFF
J gene: TRBJ2-7; D gene: TRBD2; V gene: TRBV5-4; clone size: .; CDR3 DNA: TGTGCCAGCAGCCGAACTAGCGGGAGTCCCCAATACGAGCAGTACTTC; CDR3 protein: CASSRTSGSPQYEQYF
J gene: TRBJ2-2; D gene: TRBD2; V gene: TRBV28; clone size: .; CDR3 DNA: TGTGCCAGCAGTATTACCGGGACTAGCATCACCGGGGAGCTGTTTTTT; CDR3 protein: CASSITGTSITGELFF
J gene: TRBJ2-6; D gene: .; V gene: TRBV7-8; clone size: .; CDR3 DNA: TGTGCCAGCAGCTTAGTGGGATATCATGGGGCCAACGTCCTGACTTTC; CDR3 protein: CASSLVGYHGANVLTF
J gene: TRBJ1-1; D gene: .; V gene: TRBV5-1; clone size: .; CDR3 DNA: TGCGCCAGCAGAAGTGATGGACAGCCGAACACTGAAGCTTTCTTT; CDR3 protein: CASRSDGQPNTEAFF
J gene: TRBJ1-2; D gene: .; V gene: TRBV3-1/TRBV3-2; clone size: .; CDR3 DNA: TGTGCCAGCAGCCCATACATAGACGGTGGGTATGGCTACACCTTC; CDR3 protein: CASSPYIDGGYGYTF
J gene: TRBJ2-5; D gene: .; V gene: TRBV19; clone size: .; CDR3 DNA: TGTGCCAGTAGTAGTGCGACCCCCGCGGGGGCCCAAGAGACCCAGTACTTC; CDR3 protein: CASSSATPAGAQETQYF
J gene: TRBJ2-3; D gene: .; V gene: TRBV12-2; clone size: .; CDR3 DNA: TGTGCAAGTCGCTTTACATCCGGGACTAGCGAAAATACGCAGTATTTT; CDR3 protein: CASRFTSGTSENTQYF
J gene: TRBJ2-1; D gene: .; V gene: TRBV30; clone size: .; CDR3 DNA: TGTGCTGGGACTTCCTACAATGAGCAGTTCTTC; CDR3 protein: CAGTSYNEQFF
J gene: TRBJ2-3; D gene: TRBD2; V gene: TRBV5-4; clone size: .; CDR3 DNA: TGTGCCAGCAGCTCCGCGGGACTAGCGGGTTTAGATACGCAGTATTTT; CDR3 protein: CASSSAGLAGLDTQYF
J gene: TRBJ2-1; D gene: TRBD2; V gene: TRBV7-3; clone size: .; CDR3 DNA: TGTGCCAGCAGCTTAGATAGCGGGAGGCACAATGAGCAGTTCTTC; CDR3 protein: CASSLDSGRHNEQFF
J gene: TRBJ2-1; D gene: TRBD2; V gene: TRBV30; clone size: .; CDR3 DNA: TGTGCCTGGATCCCGGGAGGGAACAATGAGCAGTTCTTC; CDR3 protein: CAWIPGGNNEQFF
J gene: TRBJ2-6; D gene: TRBD1; V gene: TRBV18; clone size: .; CDR3 DNA: TGTGCCAGCTCCGAGACAGGGATAAGCTCTGGGGCCAACGTCCTGACTTTC; CDR3 protein: CASSETGISSGANVLTF
J gene: TRBJ2-1; D gene: TRBD2; V gene: TRBV5-1; clone size: .; CDR3 DNA: TGCGCCAGCAACACCGCGGGAGCGAACAATGAGCAGTTCTTC; CDR3 protein: CASNTAGANNEQFF
J gene: TRBJ2-1; D gene: .; V gene: TRBV18; clone size: .; CDR3 DNA: TGTGCCAGCTCACCATCGGAGGGCTCGAGTGATGAGCAGTTCTTC; CDR3 protein: CASSPSEGSSDEQFF
J gene: TRBJ2-7; D gene: TRBD2; V gene: TRBV11-2; clone size: .; CDR3 DNA: TGTGCCAGCAGCCCCTCTTTTAGCGGGGGCTACGAGCAGTACTTC; CDR3 protein: CASSPSFSGGYEQYF
J gene: TRBJ1-4; D gene: .; V gene: TRBV7-9; clone size: once; CDR3 DNA: TGTGCCAGCAGCTTAAGCCAGGAAAAACTGTTTTTT; CDR3 protein: CASSLSQEKLFF
J gene: TRBJ2-3; D gene: .; V gene: TRBV4-1; clone size: .; CDR3 DNA: TGCGCCAGCAGCCAAGACAGGGCCCGTACGCAGTATTTT; CDR3 protein: CASSQDRARTQYF
J gene: TRBJ2-5; D gene: .; V gene: TRBV18; clone size: .; CDR3 DNA: TGTGCCAGCTCAAAACAAGAGACCCAGTACTTC; CDR3 protein: CASSKQETQYF
J gene: TRBJ2-5; D gene: .; V gene: TRBV25-1; clone size: .; CDR3 DNA: TGTGCCAGCAGTGATCCACTACAAGAGACCCAGTACTTC; CDR3 protein: CASSDPLQETQYF
J gene: TRBJ2-2; D gene: .; V gene: TRBV2; clone size: .; CDR3 DNA: TGTGCCAGCAGTTACAGATCGGGCACCGGGGAGCTGTTTTTT; CDR3 protein: CASSYRSGTGELFF
J gene: TRBJ2-5; D gene: TRBD2; V gene: TRBV18; clone size: .; CDR3 DNA: TGTGCCAGCTCACCGCCGGGACTAGCGGGATCCCTCAGAGGGGAGACCCAGTACTTC; CDR3 protein: CASSPPGLAGSLRGETQYF
J gene: TRBJ2-5; D gene: .; V gene: TRBV25-1; clone size: .; CDR3 DNA: TGTGCCAGCAGTGACAGGGTCGGTGAGACCCAGTACTTC; CDR3 protein: CASSDRVGETQYF
J gene: TRBJ2-7; D gene: TRBD1; V gene: TRBV5-1; clone size: .; CDR3 DNA: TGCGCCAGCGGGACAGGGATCGGCGAGCAGTACTTC; CDR3 protein: CASGTGIGEQYF
J gene: TRBJ1-1; D gene: TRBD1; V gene: TRBV30; clone size: .; CDR3 DNA: TGTGCCTGGAGTCGACAGGGGATCCCTTTCTTT; CDR3 protein: CAWSRQGIPFF
J gene: TRBJ1-4; D gene: .; V gene: TRBV3-1/TRBV3-2; clone size: .; CDR3 DNA: TGTGCCAGCAGCCCTTCCCGGGGCGGAGAAAAACTGTTTTTT; CDR3 protein: CASSPSRGGEKLFF